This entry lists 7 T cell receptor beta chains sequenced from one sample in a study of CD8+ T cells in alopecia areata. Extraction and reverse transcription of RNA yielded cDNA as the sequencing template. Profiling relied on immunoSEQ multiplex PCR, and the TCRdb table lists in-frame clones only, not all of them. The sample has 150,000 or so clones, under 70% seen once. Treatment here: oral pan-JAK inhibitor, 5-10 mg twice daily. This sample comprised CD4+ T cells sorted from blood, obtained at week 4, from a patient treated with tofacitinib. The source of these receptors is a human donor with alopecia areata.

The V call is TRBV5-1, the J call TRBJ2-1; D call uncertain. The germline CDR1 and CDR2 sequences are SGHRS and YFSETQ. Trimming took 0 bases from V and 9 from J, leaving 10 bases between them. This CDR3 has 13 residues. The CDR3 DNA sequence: TGCGCCAGCAGCTTGGCCTCCTTGGGTGAGCAGTTCTTC. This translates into CASSLASLGEQFF.

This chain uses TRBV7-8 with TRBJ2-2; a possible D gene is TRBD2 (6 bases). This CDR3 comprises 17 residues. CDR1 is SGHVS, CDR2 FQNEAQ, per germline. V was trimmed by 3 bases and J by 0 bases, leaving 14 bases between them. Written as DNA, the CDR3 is TGTGCCAGCAGCTTGAGGGGCGGGACGACGAACACCGGGGAGCTGTTTTTT. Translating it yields CASSLRGGTTNTGELFF.

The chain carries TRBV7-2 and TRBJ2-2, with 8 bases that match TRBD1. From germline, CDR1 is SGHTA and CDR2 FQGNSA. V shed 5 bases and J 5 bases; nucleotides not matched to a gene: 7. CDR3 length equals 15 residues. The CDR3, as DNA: TGTGCCAGCAGCATAGGACAGGGTCGGACCGGGGAGCTGTTTTTT. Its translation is CASSIGQGRTGELFF.

The CDR3 loop is CASSPQQNTEAFF. The CDR3 DNA reads TGTGCCAGCTCACCCCAACAGAACACTGAAGCTTTCTTT. This chain connects TRBV18 to TRBJ1-1, with no clear D. V dropped 3 bases and J dropped 1 base, with 6 bases sitting between them. The germline CDR1 and CDR2 sequences are KGHSH and LQKENI. This CDR3 has 13 amino acids.

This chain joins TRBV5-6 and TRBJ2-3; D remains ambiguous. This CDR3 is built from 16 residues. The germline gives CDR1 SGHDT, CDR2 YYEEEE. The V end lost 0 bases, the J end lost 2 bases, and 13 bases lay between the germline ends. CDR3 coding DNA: TGTGCCAGCAGCTTGGCAATATCTGTCCTCACAGATACGCAGTATTTT. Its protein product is CASSLAISVLTDTQYF.

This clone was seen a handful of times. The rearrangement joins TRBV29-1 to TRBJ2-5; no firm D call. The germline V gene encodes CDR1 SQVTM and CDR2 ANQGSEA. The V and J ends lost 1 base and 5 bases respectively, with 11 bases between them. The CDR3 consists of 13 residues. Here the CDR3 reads CSVEGSIGETQYF. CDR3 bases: TGCAGCGTTGAAGGCTCCATCGGGGAGACCCAGTACTTC.

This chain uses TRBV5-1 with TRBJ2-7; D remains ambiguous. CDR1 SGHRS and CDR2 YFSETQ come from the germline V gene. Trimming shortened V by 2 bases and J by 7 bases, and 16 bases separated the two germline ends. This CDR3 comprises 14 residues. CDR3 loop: CASSFFEASGEQYF. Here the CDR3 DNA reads TGCGCCAGCAGCTTTTTCGAAGCGTCTGGGGAGCAGTACTTC.